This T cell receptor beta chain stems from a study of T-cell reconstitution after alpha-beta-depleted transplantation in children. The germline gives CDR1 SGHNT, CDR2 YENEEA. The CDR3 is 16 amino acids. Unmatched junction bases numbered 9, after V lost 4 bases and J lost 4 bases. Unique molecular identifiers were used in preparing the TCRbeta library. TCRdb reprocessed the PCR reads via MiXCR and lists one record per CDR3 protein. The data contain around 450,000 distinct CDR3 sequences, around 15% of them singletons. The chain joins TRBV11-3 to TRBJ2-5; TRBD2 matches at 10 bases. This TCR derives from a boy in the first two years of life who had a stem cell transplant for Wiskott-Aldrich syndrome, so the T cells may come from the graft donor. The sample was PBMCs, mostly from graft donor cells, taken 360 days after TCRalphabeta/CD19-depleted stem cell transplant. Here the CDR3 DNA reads TGTGCCAGCAGCTCAATAGCGGGAGGAGGCTTAGAGACCCAGTACTTC. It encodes CASSSIAGGGLETQYF.